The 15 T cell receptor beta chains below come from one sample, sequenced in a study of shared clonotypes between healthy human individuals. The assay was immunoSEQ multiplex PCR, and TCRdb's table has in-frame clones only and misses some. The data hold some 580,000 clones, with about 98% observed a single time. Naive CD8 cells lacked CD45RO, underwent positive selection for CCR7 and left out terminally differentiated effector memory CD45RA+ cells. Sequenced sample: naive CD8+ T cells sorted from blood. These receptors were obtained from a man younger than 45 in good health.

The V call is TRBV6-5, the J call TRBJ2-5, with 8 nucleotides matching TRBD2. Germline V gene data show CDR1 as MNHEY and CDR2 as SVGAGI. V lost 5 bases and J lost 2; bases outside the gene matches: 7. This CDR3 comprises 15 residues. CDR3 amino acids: CASSHGLAEQETQYF. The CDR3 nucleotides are TGTGCCAGCAGTCATGGACTAGCCGAACAAGAGACCCAGTACTTC.

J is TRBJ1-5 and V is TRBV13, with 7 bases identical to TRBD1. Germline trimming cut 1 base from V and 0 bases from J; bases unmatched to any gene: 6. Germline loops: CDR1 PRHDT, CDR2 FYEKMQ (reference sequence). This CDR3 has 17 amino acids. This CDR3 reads CASSLEGTAYSNQPQHF. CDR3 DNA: TGTGCCAGCAGCTTAGAAGGGACAGCGTATAGCAATCAGCCCCAGCATTTT.

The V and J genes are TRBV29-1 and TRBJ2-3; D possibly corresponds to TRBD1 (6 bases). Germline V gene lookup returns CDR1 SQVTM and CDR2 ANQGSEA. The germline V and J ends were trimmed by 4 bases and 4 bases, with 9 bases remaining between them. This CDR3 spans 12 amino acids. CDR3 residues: CSVVNRADTQYF. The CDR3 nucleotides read TGCAGCGTTGTAAACAGGGCAGATACGCAGTATTTT.

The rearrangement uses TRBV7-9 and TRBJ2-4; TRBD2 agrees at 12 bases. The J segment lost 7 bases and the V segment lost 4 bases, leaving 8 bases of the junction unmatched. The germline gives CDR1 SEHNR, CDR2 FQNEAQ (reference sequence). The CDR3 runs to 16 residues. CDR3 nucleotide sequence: TGTGCCAGCAGCTCCCGGACTAGCGGGGTTAAGAACATTCAGTACTTC. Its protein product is CASSSRTSGVKNIQYF.

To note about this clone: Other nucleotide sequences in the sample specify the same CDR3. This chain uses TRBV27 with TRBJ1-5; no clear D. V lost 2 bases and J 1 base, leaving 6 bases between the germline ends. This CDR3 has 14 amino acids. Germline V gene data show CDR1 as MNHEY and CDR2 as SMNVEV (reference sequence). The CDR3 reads CASSLGGSNQPQHF. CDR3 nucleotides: TGTGCCAGCAGTTTAGGAGGCAGCAATCAGCCCCAGCATTTT.

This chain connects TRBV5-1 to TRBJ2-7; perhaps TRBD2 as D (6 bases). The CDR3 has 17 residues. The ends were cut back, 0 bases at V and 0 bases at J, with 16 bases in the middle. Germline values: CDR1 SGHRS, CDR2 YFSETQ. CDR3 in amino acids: CASSLGSGGISSYEQYF. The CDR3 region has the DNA TGCGCCAGCAGCTTGGGTTCTGGCGGGATAAGCTCCTACGAGCAGTACTTC. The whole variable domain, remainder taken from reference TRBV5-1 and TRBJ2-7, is KAGVTQTPRYLIKTRGQQVTLSCSPISGHRSVSWYQQTPGQGLQFLFEYFSETQRNKGNFPGRFSGRQFSNSRSEMNVSTLELGDSALYLCASSLGSGGISSYEQYFGPGTRLTVT.

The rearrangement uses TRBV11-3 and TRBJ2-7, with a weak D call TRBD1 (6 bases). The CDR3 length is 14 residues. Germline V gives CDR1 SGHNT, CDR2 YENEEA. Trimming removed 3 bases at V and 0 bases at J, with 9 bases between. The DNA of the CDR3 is TGTGCCAGCAGCTTGACAGGTGGCTCCTACGAGCAGTACTTC. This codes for CASSLTGGSYEQYF.

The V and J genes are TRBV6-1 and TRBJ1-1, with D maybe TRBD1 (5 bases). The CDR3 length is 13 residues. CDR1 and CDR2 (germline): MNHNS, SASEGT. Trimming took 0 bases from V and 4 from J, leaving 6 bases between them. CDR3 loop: CASSEARGTEAFF. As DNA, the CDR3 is TGTGCCAGCAGTGAAGCAAGGGGCACTGAAGCTTTCTTT.

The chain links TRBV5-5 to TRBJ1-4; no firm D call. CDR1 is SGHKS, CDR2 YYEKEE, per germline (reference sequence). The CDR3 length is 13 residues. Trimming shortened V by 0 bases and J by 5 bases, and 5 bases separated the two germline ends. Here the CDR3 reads CASSLAGNEKLFF. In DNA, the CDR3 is TGTGCCAGCAGCTTGGCTGGGAATGAAAAACTGTTTTTT.

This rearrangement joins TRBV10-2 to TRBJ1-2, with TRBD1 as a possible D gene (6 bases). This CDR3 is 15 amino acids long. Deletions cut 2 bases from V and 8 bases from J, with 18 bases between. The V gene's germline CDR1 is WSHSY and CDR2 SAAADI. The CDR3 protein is CASSEPGQNNSGYTF. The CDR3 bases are TGCGCCAGCAGTGAGCCCGGACAGAACAACAGCGGCTACACCTTC.

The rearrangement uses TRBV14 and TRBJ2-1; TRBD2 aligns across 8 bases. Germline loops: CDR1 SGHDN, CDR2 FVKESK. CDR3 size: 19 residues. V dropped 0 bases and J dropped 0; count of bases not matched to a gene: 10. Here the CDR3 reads CASSQDTLAVKSSYNEQFF. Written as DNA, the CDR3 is TGTGCCAGCAGCCAAGATACACTAGCGGTCAAAAGCTCCTACAATGAGCAGTTCTTC.

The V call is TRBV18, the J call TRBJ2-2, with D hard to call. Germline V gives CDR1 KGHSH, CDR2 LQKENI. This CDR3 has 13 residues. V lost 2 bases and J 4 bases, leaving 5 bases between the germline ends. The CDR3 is CASSPRATGELFF. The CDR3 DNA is TGTGCCAGCTCACCAAGGGCCACCGGGGAGCTGTTTTTT.

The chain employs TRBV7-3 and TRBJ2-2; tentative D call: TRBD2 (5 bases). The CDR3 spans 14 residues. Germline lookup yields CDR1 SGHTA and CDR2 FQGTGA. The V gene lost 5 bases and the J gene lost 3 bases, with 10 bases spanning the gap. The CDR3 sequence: CASSLMEDTGELFF. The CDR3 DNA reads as TGTGCCAGCAGCCTAATGGAGGACACCGGGGAGCTGTTTTTT.

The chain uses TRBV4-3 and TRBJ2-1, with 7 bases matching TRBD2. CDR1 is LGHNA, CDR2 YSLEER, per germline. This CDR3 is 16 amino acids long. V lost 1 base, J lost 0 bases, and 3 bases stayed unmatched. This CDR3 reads CASSQALAGSYNEQFF. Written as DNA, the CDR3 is TGCGCCAGCAGCCAAGCGTTAGCGGGCTCCTACAATGAGCAGTTCTTC.

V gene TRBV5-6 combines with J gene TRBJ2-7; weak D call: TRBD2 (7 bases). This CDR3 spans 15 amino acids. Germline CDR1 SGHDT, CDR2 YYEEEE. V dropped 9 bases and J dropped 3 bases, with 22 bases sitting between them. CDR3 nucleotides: TGTGCCACCTCTGGGGGGGCAGGGAGCTTCTACGAGCAGTACTTC. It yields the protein CATSGGAGSFYEQYF.